What follows describes a single T cell receptor beta chain. As to treatment: 15 to 20 received Ad26.COV2.S at low or high dose, single or two shots; about 5 received placebo; per-sample allocation not given. Samples came from day 63 after the first vaccine or placebo injection. The source of the sample is a study of Ad26.COV2.S vaccination and SARS-CoV-2 variants. The germline V gene has CDR1 SGHDN and CDR2 FVKESK. The CDR3 consists of 14 residues. V lost 2 bases and J lost 5; bases outside the gene matches: 3. This table comes from immunoSEQ multiplex PCR, and its TCRdb copy is limited to in-frame clones, with some not included. The sample yields hundreds of thousands of clones, more than 70% seen once.

The receptor comes from a person between 18 and 65 years old who received the Ad26.COV2.S COVID-19 vaccine or a placebo. The input for sequencing was peripheral blood, taken in a trial of Ad26.COV2.S vaccine versus placebo. The chain couples TRBV14 to TRBJ2-1; 7 bases are shared with TRBD1. The CDR3 DNA follows: TGTGCCAGCAGCCAAACGACAGGGAACAATGAGCAGTTCTTC. Protein product: CASSQTTGNNEQFF.